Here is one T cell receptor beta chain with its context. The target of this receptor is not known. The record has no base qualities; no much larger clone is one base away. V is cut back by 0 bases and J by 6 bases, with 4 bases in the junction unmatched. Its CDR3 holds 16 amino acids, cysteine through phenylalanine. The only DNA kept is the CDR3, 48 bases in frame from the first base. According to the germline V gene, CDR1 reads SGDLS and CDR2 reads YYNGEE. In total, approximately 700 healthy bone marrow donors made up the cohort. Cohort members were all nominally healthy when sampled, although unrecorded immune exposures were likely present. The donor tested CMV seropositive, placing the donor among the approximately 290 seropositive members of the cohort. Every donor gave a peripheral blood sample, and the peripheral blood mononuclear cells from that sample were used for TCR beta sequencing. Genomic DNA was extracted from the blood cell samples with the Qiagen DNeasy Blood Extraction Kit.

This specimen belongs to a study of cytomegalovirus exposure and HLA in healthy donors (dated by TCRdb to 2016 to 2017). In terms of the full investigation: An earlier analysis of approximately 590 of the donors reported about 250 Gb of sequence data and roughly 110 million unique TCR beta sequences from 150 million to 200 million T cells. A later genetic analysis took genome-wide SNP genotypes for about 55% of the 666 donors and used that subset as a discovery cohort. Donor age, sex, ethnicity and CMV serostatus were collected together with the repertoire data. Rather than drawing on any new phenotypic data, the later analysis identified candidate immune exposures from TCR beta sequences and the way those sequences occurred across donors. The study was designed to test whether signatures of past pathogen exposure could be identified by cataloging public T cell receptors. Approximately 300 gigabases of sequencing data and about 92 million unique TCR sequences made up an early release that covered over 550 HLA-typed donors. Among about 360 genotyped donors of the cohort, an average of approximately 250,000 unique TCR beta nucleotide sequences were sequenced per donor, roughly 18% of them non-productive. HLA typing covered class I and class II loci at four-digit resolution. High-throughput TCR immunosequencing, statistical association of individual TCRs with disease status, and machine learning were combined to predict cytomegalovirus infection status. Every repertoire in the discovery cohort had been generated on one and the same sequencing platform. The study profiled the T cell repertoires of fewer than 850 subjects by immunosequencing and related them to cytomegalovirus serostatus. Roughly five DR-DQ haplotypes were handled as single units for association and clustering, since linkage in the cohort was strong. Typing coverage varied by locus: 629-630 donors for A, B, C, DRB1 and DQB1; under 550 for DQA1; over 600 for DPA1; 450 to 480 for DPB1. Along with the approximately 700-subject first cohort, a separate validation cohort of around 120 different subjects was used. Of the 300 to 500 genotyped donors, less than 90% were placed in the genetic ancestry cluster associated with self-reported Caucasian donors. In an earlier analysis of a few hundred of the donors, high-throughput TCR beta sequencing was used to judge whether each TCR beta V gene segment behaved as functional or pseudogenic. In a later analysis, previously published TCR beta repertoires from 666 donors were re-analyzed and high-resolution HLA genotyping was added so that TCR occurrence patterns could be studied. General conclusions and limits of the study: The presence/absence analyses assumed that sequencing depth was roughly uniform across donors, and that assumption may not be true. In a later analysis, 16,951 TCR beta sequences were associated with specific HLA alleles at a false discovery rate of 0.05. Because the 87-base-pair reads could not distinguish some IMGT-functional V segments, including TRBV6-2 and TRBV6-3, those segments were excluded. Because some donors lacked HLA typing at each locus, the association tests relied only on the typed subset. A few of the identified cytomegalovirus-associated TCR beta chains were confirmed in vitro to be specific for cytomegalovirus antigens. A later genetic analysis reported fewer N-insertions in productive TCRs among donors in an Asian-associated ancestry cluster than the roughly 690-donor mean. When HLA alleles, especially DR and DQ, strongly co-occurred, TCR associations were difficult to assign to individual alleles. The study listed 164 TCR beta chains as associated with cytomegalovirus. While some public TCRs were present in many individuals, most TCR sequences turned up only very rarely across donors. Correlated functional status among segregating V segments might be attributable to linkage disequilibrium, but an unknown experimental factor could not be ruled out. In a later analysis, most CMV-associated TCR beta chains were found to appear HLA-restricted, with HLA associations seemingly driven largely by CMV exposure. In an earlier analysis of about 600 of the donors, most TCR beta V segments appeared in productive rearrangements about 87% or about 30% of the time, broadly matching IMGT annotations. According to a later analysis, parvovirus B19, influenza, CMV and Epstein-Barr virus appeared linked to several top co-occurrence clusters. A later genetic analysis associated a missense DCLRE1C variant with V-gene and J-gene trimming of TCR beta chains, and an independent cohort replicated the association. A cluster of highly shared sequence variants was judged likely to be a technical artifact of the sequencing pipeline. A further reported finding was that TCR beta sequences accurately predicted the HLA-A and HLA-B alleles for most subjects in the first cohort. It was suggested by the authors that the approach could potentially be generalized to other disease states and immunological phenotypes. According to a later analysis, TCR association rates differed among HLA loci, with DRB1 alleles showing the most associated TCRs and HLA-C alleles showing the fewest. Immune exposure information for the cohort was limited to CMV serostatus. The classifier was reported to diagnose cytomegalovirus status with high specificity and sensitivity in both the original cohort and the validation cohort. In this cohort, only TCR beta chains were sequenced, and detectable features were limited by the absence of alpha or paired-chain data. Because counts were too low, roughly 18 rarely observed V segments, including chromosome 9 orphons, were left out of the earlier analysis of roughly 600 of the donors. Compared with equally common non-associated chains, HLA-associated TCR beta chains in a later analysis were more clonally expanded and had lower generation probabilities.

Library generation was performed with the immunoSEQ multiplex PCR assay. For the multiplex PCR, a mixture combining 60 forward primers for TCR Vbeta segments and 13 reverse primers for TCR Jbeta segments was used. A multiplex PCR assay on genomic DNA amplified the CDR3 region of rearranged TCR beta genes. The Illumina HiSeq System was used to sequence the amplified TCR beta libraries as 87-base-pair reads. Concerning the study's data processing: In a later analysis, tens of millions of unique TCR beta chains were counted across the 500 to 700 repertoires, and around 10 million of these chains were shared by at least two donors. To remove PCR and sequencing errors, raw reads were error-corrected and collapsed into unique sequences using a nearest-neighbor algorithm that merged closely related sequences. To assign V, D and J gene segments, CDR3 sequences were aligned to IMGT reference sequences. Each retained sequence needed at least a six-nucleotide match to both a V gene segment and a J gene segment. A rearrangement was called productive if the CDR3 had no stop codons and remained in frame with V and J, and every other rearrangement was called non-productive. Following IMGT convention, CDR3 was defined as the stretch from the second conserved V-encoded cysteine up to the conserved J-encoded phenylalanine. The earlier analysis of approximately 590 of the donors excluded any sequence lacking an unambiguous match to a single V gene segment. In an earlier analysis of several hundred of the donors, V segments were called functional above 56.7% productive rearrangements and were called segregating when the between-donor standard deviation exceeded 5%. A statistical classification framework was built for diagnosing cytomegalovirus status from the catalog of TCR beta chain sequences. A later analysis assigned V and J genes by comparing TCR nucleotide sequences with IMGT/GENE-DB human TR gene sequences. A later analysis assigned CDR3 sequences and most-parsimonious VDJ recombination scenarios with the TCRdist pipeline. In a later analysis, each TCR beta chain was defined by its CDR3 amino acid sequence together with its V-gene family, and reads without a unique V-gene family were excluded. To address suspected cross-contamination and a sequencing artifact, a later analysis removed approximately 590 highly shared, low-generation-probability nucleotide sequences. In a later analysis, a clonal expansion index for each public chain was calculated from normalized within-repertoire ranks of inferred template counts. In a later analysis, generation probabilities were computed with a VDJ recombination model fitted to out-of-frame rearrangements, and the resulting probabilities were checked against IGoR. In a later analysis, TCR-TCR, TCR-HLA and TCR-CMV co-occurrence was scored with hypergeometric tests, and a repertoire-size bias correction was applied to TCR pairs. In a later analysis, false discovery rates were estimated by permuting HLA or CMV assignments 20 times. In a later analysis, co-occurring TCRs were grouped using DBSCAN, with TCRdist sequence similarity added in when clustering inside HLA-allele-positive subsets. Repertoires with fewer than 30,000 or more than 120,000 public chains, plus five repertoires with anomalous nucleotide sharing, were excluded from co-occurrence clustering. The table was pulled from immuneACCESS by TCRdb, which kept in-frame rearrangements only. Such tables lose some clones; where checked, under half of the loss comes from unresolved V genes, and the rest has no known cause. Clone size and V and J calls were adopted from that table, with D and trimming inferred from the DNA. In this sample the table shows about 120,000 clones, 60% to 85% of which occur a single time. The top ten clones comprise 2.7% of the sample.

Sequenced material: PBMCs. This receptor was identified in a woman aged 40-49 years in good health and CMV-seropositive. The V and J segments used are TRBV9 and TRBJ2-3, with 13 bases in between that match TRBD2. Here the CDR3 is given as CASSVGPGLAGDTQYF. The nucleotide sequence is TGTGCCAGCAGCGTAGGCCCGGGACTAGCGGGGGATACGCAGTATTTT.